These 9 T cell receptor beta chains came from one sample sequenced in a study of cytomegalovirus exposure and HLA in healthy donors. PCR involved 60 Vbeta and 13 Jbeta primers. The repertoire was sequenced with immunoSEQ multiplex PCR; TCRdb's copy has only in-frame clones and lacks some. Of about 160,000 clones listed, 70% to 90% are singletons. The sequencing sample was made of PBMCs. These TCRs come from a young man in good health and CMV-seropositive.

This chain connects TRBV10-3 to TRBJ2-7; D call uncertain. CDR1 and CDR2 (germline): ENHRY, SYGVKD. Trimming left V 2 bases short and J 3 bases short, with 11 bases between. The CDR3 has 14 residues. The CDR3 region is CAISENFDFYEQYF. The CDR3 nucleotides read TGTGCCATCAGTGAGAATTTTGACTTCTACGAGCAGTACTTC.

The sample holds one count of this clone. The chain recombines TRBV4-3 with TRBJ2-1, with D possibly being TRBD2 (7 bases). V was trimmed by 1 base and J by 6 bases, leaving 16 bases between them. The CDR3 loop spans 16 amino acids. CDR1 is LGHNA and CDR2 is YSLEER in the germline V gene. The CDR3 nucleotides read TGCGCCAGCAGCCAAGTTGGGGGGGCTGTTATCAATGAGCAGTTCTTC. It is translated as CASSQVGGAVINEQFF.

The CDR3 nucleotides read TGTGCCAGCAGCCCGAGCGGGGGGGCCACAGATACGCAGTATTTT. Amino acids: CASSPSGGATDTQYF. The rearrangement links TRBV5-4 to TRBJ2-3; 10 bases are shared with TRBD2. Germline CDR1 SGHNT, CDR2 YYREEE (reference sequence). V lost 4 bases, J lost 2 bases, and 4 bases stayed unmatched. The CDR3 is made up of 15 amino acids.

This clone was seen only a few times. The chain joins TRBV4-3 to TRBJ1-2, with no clear D. The CDR3 is made up of 15 amino acids. V was pared by 0 bases and J by 0 bases, with 8 bases between. Per the germline V gene, CDR1 is LGHNA and CDR2 is YSLEER. In nucleotides, the CDR3 is TGCGCCAGCAGCCAAGATATGGCAGCTAACTATGGCTACACCTTC. This gives the protein CASSQDMAANYGYTF.

This chain links TRBV7-3 with TRBJ2-7; D may be TRBD1 (6 bases). The germline V gene has CDR1 SGHTA and CDR2 FQGTGA. The CDR3 is 14 residues long. V was shortened by 6 bases and J by 5 bases, with 17 bases between the two germline ends. The CDR3 region is CASSQRTVINEQYF. As DNA, the CDR3 is TGTGCCAGCAGTCAAAGGACAGTGATCAACGAGCAGTACTTC.

This rearrangement joins TRBV4-2 to TRBJ1-1, with D maybe TRBD1 (6 bases). Trimming pared 0 bases from V and 10 bases from J, leaving 15 bases between. The germline V gene encodes CDR1 LGHNA and CDR2 YNFKEQ. The CDR3 is 14 amino acids. In DNA, the CDR3 is TGTGCCAGCAGCCAAGATCTTTCGAGAGGGGGAGCTTTCTTT. Translating it yields CASSQDLSRGGAFF.

The chain joins TRBV7-9 to TRBJ2-1, with TRBD1 matching 9 bases. The length of the CDR3 is 14 residues. Germline V gives CDR1 SEHNR, CDR2 FQNEAQ (reference sequence). Germline trimming cut 3 bases from V and 13 bases from J; bases unmatched to any gene: 10. In DNA, the CDR3 is TGTGCCAGCAGCTTCCAAGGACAGGGGACAGAACAGTTCTTC. This gives the protein CASSFQGQGTEQFF.

J is TRBJ2-7 and V is TRBV6-5; 9 bases match TRBD1. V lost 3 bases to trimming and J lost 3 bases; unmatched junction nucleotides: 3. Per germline, CDR1 MNHEY and CDR2 SVGAGI. This CDR3 has 14 amino acids. Here the CDR3 reads CASSYNRGLYEQYF. The CDR3 DNA sequence: TGTGCCAGCAGTTATAACAGGGGGCTCTACGAGCAGTACTTC.

This chain uses TRBV7-2 with TRBJ1-1; D unclear. This CDR3 is built from 13 residues. Germline V lookup: CDR1 SGHTA, CDR2 FQGNSA. The V end lost 5 bases, the J end lost 1 base, and 8 bases lay between the germline ends. CDR3 sequence (DNA): TGTGCCAGCAGCCCCAGCGGGAACACTGAAGCTTTCTTT. It codes for CASSPSGNTEAFF.